The 4 T cell receptor beta chains given below trace back to one sample, sequenced in a study of T-cell memory formation after mild COVID-19. TCRdb re-analysed the 5' RACE reads in MiXCR, keeping a single row per CDR3 protein. Among roughly 310,000 distinct CDR3 sequences listed, around a sixth were seen once. The specimen sequenced was PBMCs or a T cell subset sorted from them (not recorded which). The receptors stem from a man younger than 35 who had mild COVID-19 (a few samples of this study predate the infection). Cell type and time point are not known.

This clonotype occurred a few times. The chain joins TRBV5-1 to TRBJ2-7, with D perhaps matching TRBD2 (6 bases). Germline CDR1 SGHRS, CDR2 YFSETQ. This CDR3 is 15 amino acids long. V lost 3 bases, J lost 4 bases, and 17 bases lay in between. The CDR3 sequence is CASSWNPAGGYEQYF. The CDR3 DNA reads TGCGCCAGCAGCTGGAACCCTGCCGGGGGTTACGAGCAGTACTTC.

The J gene is TRBJ1-5, the V gene TRBV6-6; TRBD1 aligns across 8 bases. With V trimmed by 1 base and J by 2 bases, 1 base remained unmatched. The CDR3 has 15 residues. Germline loops: CDR1 MNHNY, CDR2 SVGAGI (reference sequence). The CDR3 coding sequence is TGTGCCAGCAGTTACTTGGACAGGGGCAATCAGCCCCAGCATTTT. Residues: CASSYLDRGNQPQHF.

The chain uses TRBV28 and TRBJ2-3; 8 bases fit TRBD2. The CDR3 has 16 residues. Germline loops: CDR1 MDHEN, CDR2 SYDVKM. V gave up 6 bases and J gave up 5 bases; unmatched junction bases: 13. DNA for the CDR3: TGTGCCAGCAGCAATGGGGGTAGCGGGGTCGTAGATACGCAGTATTTT. Translation: CASSNGGSGVVDTQYF.

This clonotype has more than one count but fewer than ten. The chain recombines TRBV7-2 with TRBJ2-3, with D maybe TRBD2 (5 bases). Looked up from germline, CDR1 is SGHTA and CDR2 is FQGNSA. Trimming removed 4 bases at V and 0 bases at J, with 8 bases between. The CDR3 sequence is 14 residues long. This chain's CDR3 is CASSWRVSTDTQYF. Written as DNA, the CDR3 is TGTGCCAGCAGCTGGCGGGTCAGCACAGATACGCAGTATTTT.